Below, one T cell receptor beta chain is given with its context. The antigen is not known. Per the germline V gene, CDR1 is ENHRY and CDR2 is SYGVKD. Deletions cut 6 bases from V and 3 bases from J, with 20 bases between. This CDR3 region has 16 residues. A split of CD4+ cells into CD45RA+ naive and CD45RA-negative memory subsets was performed. This sample was taken from a study of shared clonotypes between healthy human individuals. Study findings and constraints: Generation probability values for non-shared clonotypes were lower than those for clonotypes shared by all four donors. Researchers found naive subsets generally carried larger estimated richness than memory subsets.

The protocol was immunoSEQ multiplex PCR, while the TCRdb copy is restricted to in-frame clones and leaves out a portion. Found here are roughly 1,000,000 clones, about four fifths of them singletons; the top ten hold 0.4% to 0.55%. Sequenced input: memory CD4+ T cells from PBMCs. This sample's subset: CD45RA-negative fraction. The clonotype comes from a man aged 18 to 29 in good health. Some clones in this sample may be carry-over from other donors' samples. The genes are TRBV10-3 and TRBJ2-5; D is undetermined. CDR3: CAISDLTQRFKETQYF. The CDR3 nucleotides read TGTGCCATCAGCGATCTGACCCAAAGATTTAAAGAGACCCAGTACTTC.